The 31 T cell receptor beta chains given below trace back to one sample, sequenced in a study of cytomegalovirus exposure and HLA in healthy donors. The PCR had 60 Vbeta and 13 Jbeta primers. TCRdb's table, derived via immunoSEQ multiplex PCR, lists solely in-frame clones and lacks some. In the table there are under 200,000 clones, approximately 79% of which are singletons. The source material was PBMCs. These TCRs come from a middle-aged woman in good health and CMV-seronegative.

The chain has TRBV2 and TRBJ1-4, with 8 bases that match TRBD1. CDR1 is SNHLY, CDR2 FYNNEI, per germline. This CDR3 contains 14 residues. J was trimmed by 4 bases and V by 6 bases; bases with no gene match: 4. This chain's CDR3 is CASSGTGFNEKLFF. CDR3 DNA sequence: TGTGCCAGCAGCGGGACAGGTTTTAATGAAAAACTGTTTTTT.

The CDR3 nucleotides are TGTGCCAGCAGCTCAGACACCGGGGAGCTGTTTTTT. It translates to CASSSDTGELFF. The chain carries TRBV7-9 and TRBJ2-2; D ambiguous. The CDR3 has 12 amino acids. Trimming stripped 4 bases from V and 3 bases from J, with 3 bases between. Looked up from germline, CDR1 is SEHNR and CDR2 is FQNEAQ (reference sequence).

CDR3 coding DNA: TGTGCCAGCAGTCCCGGACTAGCTAGGGATACGCAGTATTTT. It encodes CASSPGLARDTQYF. The chain uses TRBV27 and TRBJ2-3; 8 nucleotides line up with TRBD2. The CDR3 has 14 residues. The germline V gene encodes CDR1 MNHEY and CDR2 SMNVEV (reference sequence). With V trimmed by 5 bases and J by 6 bases, 7 bases remained unmatched.

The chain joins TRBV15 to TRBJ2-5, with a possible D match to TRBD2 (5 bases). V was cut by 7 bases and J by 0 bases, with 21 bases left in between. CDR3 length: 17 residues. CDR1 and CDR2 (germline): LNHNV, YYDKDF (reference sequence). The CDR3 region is CATIPGLGEGHQETQYF. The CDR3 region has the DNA TGTGCCACCATCCCCGGTCTGGGAGAAGGGCACCAAGAGACCCAGTACTTC.

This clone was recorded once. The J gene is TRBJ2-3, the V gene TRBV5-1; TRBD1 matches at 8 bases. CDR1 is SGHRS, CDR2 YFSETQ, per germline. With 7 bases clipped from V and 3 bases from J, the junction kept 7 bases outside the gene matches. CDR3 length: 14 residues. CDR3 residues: CASRPGQVTDTQYF. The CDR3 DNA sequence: TGCGCCAGCCGACCGGGACAGGTAACAGATACGCAGTATTTT. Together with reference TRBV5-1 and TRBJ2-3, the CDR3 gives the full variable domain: KAGVTQTPRYLIKTRGQQVTLSCSPISGHRSVSWYQQTPGQGLQFLFEYFSETQRNKGNFPGRFSGRQFSNSRSEMNVSTLELGDSALYLCASRPGQVTDTQYFGPGTRLTVL.

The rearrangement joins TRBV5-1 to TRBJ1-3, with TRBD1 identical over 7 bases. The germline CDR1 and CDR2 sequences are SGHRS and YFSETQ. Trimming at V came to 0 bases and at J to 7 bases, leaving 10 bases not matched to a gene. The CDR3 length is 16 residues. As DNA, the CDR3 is TGCGCCAGCAGCTTGGCCGGGACAGCAAAGGGGAACACCATATATTTT. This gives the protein CASSLAGTAKGNTIYF.

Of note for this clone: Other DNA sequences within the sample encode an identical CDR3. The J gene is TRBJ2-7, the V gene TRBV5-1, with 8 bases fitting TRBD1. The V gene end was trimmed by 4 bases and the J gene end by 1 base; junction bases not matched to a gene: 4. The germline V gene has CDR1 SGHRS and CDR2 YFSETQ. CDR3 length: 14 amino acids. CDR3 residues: CASSPRQGSYEQYF. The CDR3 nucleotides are TGCGCCAGCAGCCCCAGACAGGGGTCCTACGAGCAGTACTTC.

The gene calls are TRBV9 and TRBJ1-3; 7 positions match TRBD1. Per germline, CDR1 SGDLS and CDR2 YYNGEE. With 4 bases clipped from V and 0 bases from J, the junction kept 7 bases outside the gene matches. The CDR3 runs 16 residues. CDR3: CASSRSGQNSGNTIYF. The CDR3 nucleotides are TGTGCCAGCAGCAGATCGGGACAGAACTCTGGAAACACCATATATTTT. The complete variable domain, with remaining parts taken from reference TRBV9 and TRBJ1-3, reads DSGVTQTPKHLITATGQRVTLRCSPRSGDLSVYWYQQSLDQGLQFLIQYYNGEERAKGNILERFSAQQFPDLHSELNLSSLELGDSALYFCASSRSGQNSGNTIYFGEGSWLTVV.

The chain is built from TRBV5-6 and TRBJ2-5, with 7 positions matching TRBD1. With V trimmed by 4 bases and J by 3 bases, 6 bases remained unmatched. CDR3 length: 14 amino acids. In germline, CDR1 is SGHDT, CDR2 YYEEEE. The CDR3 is CASSTDRREETQYF. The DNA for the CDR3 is TGTGCCAGCAGCACGGACAGGCGGGAAGAGACCCAGTACTTC.

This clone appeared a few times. CDR3 region: CASSRDSSHEQYF. CDR3 coding DNA: TGCGCCAGCAGCCGGGACAGTTCCCACGAGCAGTACTTC. V usage is TRBV5-1 and J usage is TRBJ2-7; 7 positions agree with TRBD1. The germline gives CDR1 SGHRS, CDR2 YFSETQ. The CDR3 is 13 amino acids. Trimming took 4 bases from V and 5 from J; bases not matched to a gene: 6. The full variable domain, rest sourced from reference TRBV5-1 and TRBJ2-7, is KAGVTQTPRYLIKTRGQQVTLSCSPISGHRSVSWYQQTPGQGLQFLFEYFSETQRNKGNFPGRFSGRQFSNSRSEMNVSTLELGDSALYLCASSRDSSHEQYFGPGTRLTVT.

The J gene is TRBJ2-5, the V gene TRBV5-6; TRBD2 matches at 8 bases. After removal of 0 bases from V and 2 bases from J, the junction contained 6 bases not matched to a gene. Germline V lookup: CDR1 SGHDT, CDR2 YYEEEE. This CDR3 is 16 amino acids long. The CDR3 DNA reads TGTGCCAGCAGCTTGGTGCCTAGCGGGTTTCAAGAGACCCAGTACTTC. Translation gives CASSLVPSGFQETQYF.

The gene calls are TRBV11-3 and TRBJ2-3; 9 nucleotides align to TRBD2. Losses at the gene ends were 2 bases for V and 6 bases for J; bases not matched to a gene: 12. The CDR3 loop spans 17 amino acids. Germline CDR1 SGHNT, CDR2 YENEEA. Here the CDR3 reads CASSLWSSGGGSDTQYF. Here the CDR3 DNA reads TGTGCCAGCAGCTTATGGAGTAGCGGGGGCGGAAGCGATACGCAGTATTTT.

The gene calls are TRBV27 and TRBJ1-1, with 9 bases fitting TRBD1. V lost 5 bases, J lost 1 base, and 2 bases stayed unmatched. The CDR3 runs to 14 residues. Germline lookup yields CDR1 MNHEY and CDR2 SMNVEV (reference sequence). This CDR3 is CASSDRGANTEAFF. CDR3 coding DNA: TGTGCCAGCAGTGACAGGGGGGCGAACACTGAAGCTTTCTTT.

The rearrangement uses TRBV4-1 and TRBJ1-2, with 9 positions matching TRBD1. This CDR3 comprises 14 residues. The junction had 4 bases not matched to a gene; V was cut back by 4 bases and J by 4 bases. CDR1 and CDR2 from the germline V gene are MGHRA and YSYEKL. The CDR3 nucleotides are TGCGCCAGCAGCCGGGAGACAGGGGGCTATGGCTACACCTTC. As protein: CASSRETGGYGYTF.

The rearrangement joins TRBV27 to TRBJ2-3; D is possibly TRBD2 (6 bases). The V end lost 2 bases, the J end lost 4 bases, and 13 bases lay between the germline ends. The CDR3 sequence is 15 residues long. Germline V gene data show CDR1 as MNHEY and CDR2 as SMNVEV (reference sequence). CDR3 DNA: TGTGCCAGCAGTTTAGCGGGGAGGCCCCCAGATACGCAGTATTTT. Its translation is CASSLAGRPPDTQYF.

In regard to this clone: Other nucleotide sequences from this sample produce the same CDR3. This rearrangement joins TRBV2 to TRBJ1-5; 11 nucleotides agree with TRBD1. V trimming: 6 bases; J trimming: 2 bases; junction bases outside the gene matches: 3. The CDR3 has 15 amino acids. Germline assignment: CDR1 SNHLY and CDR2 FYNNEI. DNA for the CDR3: TGTGCCAGCAGCGGGGGACAGGGGGGCAATCAGCCCCAGCATTTT. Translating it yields CASSGGQGGNQPQHF.

The CDR3 here is CASSAAGQGDRYTF. CDR3 in DNA: TGTGCCAGCAGTGCCGCGGGACAGGGAGATCGGTACACCTTC. The chain couples TRBV27 to TRBJ1-2, with 9 bases identical to TRBD1. CDR1 MNHEY and CDR2 SMNVEV come from the germline V gene (reference sequence). With 5 bases clipped from V and 11 bases from J, the junction kept 12 bases outside the gene matches. The CDR3 totals 14 residues.

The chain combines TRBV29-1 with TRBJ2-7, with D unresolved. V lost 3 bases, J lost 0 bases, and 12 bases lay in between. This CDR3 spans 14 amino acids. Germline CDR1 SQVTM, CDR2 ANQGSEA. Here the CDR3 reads CSVEEHPSSYEQYF. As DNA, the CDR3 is TGCAGCGTTGAGGAGCATCCCTCCTCCTACGAGCAGTACTTC.

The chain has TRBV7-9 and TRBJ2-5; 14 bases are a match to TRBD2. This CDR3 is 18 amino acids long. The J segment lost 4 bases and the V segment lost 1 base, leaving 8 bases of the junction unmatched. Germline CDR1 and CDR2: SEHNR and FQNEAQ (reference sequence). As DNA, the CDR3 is TGTGCCAGCAGCTTAGTTGGACTAGCGGGAGGAGGTGGAGAGACCCAGTACTTC. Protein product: CASSLVGLAGGGGETQYF. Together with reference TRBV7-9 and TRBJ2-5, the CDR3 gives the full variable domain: DTGVSQNPRHKITKRGQNVTFRCDPISEHNRLYWYRQTLGQGPEFLTYFQNEAQLEKSRLLSDRFSAERPKGSFSTLEIQRTEQGDSAMYLCASSLVGLAGGGGETQYFGPGTRLLVL.

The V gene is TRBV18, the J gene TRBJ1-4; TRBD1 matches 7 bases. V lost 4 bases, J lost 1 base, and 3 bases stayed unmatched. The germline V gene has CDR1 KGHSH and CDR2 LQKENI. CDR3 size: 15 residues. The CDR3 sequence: CASSLDRVTNEKLFF. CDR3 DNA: TGTGCCAGCTCACTCGACAGGGTAACTAATGAAAAACTGTTTTTT.

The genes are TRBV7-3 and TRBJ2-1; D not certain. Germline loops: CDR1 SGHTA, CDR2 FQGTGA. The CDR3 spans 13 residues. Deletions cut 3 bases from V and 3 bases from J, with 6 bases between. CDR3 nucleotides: TGTGCCAGCAGCTTTCCAGGCTACAATGAGCAGTTCTTC. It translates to CASSFPGYNEQFF.

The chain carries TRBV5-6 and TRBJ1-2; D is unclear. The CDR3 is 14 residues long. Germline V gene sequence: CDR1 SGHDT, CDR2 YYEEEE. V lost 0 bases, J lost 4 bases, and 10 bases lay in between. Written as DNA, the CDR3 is TGTGCCAGCAGCTTGGACCGGGTCCGCTATGGCTACACCTTC. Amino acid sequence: CASSLDRVRYGYTF.

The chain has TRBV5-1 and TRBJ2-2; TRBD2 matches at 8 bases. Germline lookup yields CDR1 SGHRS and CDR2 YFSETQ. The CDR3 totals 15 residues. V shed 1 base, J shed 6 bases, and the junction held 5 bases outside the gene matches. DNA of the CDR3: TGCGCCAGCAGCTTGCAACTAGCGGCGGCCGGGGAGCTGTTTTTT. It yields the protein CASSLQLAAAGELFF.

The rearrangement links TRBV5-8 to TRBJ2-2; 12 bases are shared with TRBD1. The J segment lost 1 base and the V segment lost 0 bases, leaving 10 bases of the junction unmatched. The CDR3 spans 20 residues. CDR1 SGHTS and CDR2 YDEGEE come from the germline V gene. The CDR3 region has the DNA TGTGCCAGCAGCTTGGGGGACAGGGGGCGCGGCGTTCGGAACACCGGGGAGCTGTTTTTT. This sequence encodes CASSLGDRGRGVRNTGELFF.

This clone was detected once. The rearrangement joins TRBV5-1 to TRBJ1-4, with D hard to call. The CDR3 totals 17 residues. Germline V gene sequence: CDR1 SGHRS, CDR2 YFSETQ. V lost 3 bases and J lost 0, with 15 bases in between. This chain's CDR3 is CASSWAGAGATNEKLFF. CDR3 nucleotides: TGCGCCAGCAGCTGGGCGGGAGCCGGTGCAACTAATGAAAAACTGTTTTTT. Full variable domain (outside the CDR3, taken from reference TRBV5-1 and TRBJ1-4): KAGVTQTPRYLIKTRGQQVTLSCSPISGHRSVSWYQQTPGQGLQFLFEYFSETQRNKGNFPGRFSGRQFSNSRSEMNVSTLELGDSALYLCASSWAGAGATNEKLFFGSGTQLSVL.

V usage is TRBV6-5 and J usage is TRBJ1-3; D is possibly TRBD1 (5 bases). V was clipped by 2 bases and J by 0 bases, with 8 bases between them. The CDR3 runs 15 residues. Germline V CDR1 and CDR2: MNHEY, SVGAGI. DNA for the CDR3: TGTGCCAGCAGTTACGACAGTATCTCTGGAAACACCATATATTTT. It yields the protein CASSYDSISGNTIYF.

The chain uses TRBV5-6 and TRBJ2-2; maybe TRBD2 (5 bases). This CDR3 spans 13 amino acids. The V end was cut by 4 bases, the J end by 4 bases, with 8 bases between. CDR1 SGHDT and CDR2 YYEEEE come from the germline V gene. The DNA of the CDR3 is TGTGCCAGCAGCGGACTCCCCACCGGGGAGCTGTTTTTT. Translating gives CASSGLPTGELFF.

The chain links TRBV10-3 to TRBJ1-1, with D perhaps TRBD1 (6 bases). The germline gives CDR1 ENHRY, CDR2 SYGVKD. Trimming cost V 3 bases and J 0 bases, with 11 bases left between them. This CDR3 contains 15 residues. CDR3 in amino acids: CAISESGTLNTEAFF. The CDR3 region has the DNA TGTGCCATCAGTGAAAGCGGGACACTGAACACTGAAGCTTTCTTT.

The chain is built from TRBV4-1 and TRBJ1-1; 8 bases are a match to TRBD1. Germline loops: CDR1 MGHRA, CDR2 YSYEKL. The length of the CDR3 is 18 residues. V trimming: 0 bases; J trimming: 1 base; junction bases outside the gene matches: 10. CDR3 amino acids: CASSQDPWTGFANTEAFF. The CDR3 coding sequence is TGCGCCAGCAGCCAAGACCCGTGGACAGGGTTCGCGAACACTGAAGCTTTCTTT.

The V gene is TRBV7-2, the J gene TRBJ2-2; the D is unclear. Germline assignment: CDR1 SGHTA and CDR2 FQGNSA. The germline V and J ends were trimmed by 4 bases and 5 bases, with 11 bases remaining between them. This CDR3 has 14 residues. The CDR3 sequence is CASSSASRTGELFF. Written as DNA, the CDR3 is TGTGCCAGCAGCTCCGCCTCTAGAACCGGGGAGCTGTTTTTT.

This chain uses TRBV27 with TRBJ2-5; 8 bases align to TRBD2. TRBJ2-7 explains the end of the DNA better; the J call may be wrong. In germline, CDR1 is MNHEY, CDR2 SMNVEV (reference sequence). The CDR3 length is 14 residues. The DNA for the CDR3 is TGTGCCAGCAGTTTAAGCGGGAGCTCCTACGAGCAGTACTTC. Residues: CASSLSGSSYEQYF.